This TCR beta chain was identified in a study of CD4 T cells in relation to SARS-CoV-2 and coronaviruses. Sequenced by immunoSEQ multiplex PCR; TCRdb stores in-frame clones only, minus some. The table shows approximately 60,000 clones, with about 91% occurring only once. This CDR3 comprises 15 residues. Looked up from germline, CDR1 is MNHEY and CDR2 is SVGAGI. V shed 6 bases, J shed 0 bases, and the junction held 8 bases outside the gene matches. Sequences were obtained from naive CD4+ T cells from PBMCs. Subset given: naive CD4+ T cells isolated by negative enrichment. The clonotype originates from an adult with COVID-19. The rearrangement uses TRBV6-5 and TRBJ2-7; 7 nucleotides align to TRBD2. CDR3 coding DNA: TGTGCCAGCAGCCAACTGGGCGGGAGCTCCTACGAGCAGTACTTC. The encoded protein is CASSQLGGSSYEQYF.